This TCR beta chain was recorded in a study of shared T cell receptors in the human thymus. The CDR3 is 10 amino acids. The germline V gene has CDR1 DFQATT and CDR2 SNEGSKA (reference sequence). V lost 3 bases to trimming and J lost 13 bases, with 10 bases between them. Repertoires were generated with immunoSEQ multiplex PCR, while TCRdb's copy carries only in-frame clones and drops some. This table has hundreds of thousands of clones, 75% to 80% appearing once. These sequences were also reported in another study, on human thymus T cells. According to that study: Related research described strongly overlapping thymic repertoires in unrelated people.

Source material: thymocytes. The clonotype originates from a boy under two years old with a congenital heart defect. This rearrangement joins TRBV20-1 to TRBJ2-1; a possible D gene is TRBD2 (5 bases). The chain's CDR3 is CSASFGNQFF. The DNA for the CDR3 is TGCAGTGCTAGTTTCGGGAATCAGTTCTTC.